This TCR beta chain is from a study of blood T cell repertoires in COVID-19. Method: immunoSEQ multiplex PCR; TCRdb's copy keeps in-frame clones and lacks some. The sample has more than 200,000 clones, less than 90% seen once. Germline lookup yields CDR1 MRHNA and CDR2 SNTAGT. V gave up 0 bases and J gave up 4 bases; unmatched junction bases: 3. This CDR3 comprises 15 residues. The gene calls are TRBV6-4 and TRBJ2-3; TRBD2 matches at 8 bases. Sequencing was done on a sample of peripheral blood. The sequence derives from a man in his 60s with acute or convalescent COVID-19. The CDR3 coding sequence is TGTGCCAGCAGTGACTCCAGCGGGGGAGCAGATACGCAGTATTTT. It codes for CASSDSSGGADTQYF.